Following are 25 T cell receptor beta chains from one sample sequenced in a study of cytomegalovirus exposure and HLA in healthy donors (dated by TCRdb to the late 2010s). The library was built by means of the immunoSEQ multiplex PCR assay. For the multiplex PCR, a mixture combining 60 forward primers for TCR Vbeta segments and 13 reverse primers for TCR Jbeta segments was used. TCRdb stores this immuneACCESS table with in-frame sequences only. Part of the clones is absent; in the studies checked, under half of the shortfall reflects unresolved V genes, and no reason is known for the rest. The sample contains over 90,000 clones, 75% to 80% of them found a single time. 8.5% to 10% of the sample rests with the top ten. The sample comprised PBMCs. These receptors all come from a male donor in good health and CMV-seropositive.

DNA of the CDR3: TGTGCCAGCAGCACGACAGGGGAGGATCAGCCCCAGCATTTT. Encoded protein: CASSTTGEDQPQHF. The V gene is TRBV9, the J gene TRBJ1-5; 8 bases align to TRBD1. Unmatched junction bases numbered 5, after V lost 4 bases and J lost 5 bases. Germline-derived CDR1 and CDR2 are SGDLS and YYNGEE. CDR3 length equals 14 residues.

V is TRBV4-3 and J is TRBJ2-6, with 10 bases matching TRBD2. The V gene end was trimmed by 0 bases and the J gene end by 3 bases; junction bases not matched to a gene: 5. There are 18 residues in the CDR3. The germline V gene has CDR1 LGHNA and CDR2 YSLEER. CDR3: CASSQDPSSGSGANVLTF. In DNA, the CDR3 is TGCGCCAGCAGCCAAGATCCGTCTAGCGGGAGTGGGGCCAACGTCCTGACTTTC.

The rearrangement joins TRBV4-1 to TRBJ2-7; weak D call: TRBD2 (6 bases). V was pared by 1 base and J by 2 bases, with 18 bases between. This CDR3 is built from 17 residues. CDR1 MGHRA and CDR2 YSYEKL come from the germline V gene. Here the CDR3 reads CASSQGRALALTYEQYF. The CDR3 DNA reads TGCGCCAGCAGCCAAGGCCGGGCCCTAGCGCTAACCTACGAGCAGTACTTC.

This clone was seen a few times. Other DNA sequences in the sample encode the same CDR3. The V and J genes are TRBV29-1 and TRBJ1-2; 10 bases align to TRBD1. This CDR3 contains 12 residues. Germline V CDR1 and CDR2: SQVTM, ANQGSEA. The V gene end was trimmed by 3 bases and the J gene end by 5 bases; junction bases not matched to a gene: 0. The CDR3 DNA reads TGCAGCGTTGAGGGACAGGGGTATGGCTACACCTTC. Translated: CSVEGQGYGYTF.

With regard to this clone: Germline and junction disagree at one end, which may indicate a read error. The J gene is TRBJ1-4, the V gene TRBV6-1, with D uncertain. The CDR3 length is 16 residues. CDR1 MNHNS and CDR2 SASEGT come from the germline V gene. CDR3 region: CASREGGGLGNEKLFF. DNA of the CDR3: TGTGCCAGCAGAGAAGGTGGCGGGTTGGGTAATGAAAAACTGTTTTTT.

The rearrangement joins TRBV5-1 to TRBJ2-5; 15 bases are a match to TRBD2. Germline V gene sequence: CDR1 SGHRS, CDR2 YFSETQ. V gave up 4 bases and J gave up 2 bases; unmatched junction bases: 9. CDR3 length equals 18 residues. The chain's CDR3 is CASSLGLAGGPYQETQYF. CDR3 nucleotide sequence: TGCGCCAGCAGCCTAGGACTAGCGGGAGGGCCCTATCAAGAGACCCAGTACTTC.

V and J are TRBV4-2 and TRBJ1-2; D possibly corresponds to TRBD1 (5 bases). This CDR3 has 15 residues. Between the trimmed V and J ends, which lost 1 base and 1 base, there was a span of 10 bases. The germline CDR1 and CDR2 sequences are LGHNA and YNFKEQ. CDR3 loop: CASSQARAVNYGYTF. The CDR3 coding sequence is TGTGCCAGCAGCCAAGCCAGGGCCGTTAACTATGGCTACACCTTC.

This clone was observed a few times. This chain connects TRBV27 to TRBJ2-7; D perhaps matches TRBD1 (6 bases). V was shortened by 6 bases and J by 3 bases, with 12 bases between the two germline ends. CDR3 length equals 13 residues. In germline, CDR1 is MNHEY, CDR2 SMNVEV (reference sequence). The CDR3 nucleotides read TGTGCCAGCAGGGAACAGGGTAACTACGAGCAGTACTTC. It translates to CASREQGNYEQYF.

The rearrangement joins TRBV5-1 to TRBJ2-7; possible D gene TRBD1, 6 bases. Looked up from germline, CDR1 is SGHRS and CDR2 is YFSETQ. V was trimmed by 0 bases and J by 6 bases, leaving 13 bases between them. The CDR3 covers 14 residues. As DNA, the CDR3 is TGCGCCAGCAGCTTGGTACAGGGTGGAGGCGAGCAGTACTTC. This sequence encodes CASSLVQGGGEQYF.

Concerning this clone itself: The junction departs from germline at one end; a sequencing error may be responsible. Additional DNA sequences in this sample encode the identical CDR3. The chain carries TRBV7-9 and TRBJ2-5; 13 bases map to TRBD2. This CDR3 region has 17 residues. Looked up from germline, CDR1 is SEHNR and CDR2 is FQNEAQ (reference sequence). The CDR3 nucleotides are TGTTCCAGCAGCCTGTGGACTAGCGGGAGAGGTGAAGAGACCCAGTACTTC. This translates into CSSSLWTSGRGEETQYF.

The chain uses TRBV13 and TRBJ2-7; 11 nucleotides align to TRBD2. Germline V gene data show CDR1 as PRHDT and CDR2 as FYEKMQ (reference sequence). V was pared by 5 bases and J by 3 bases, with 9 bases of the junction left unmatched. This CDR3 has 16 amino acids. The CDR3 spells CASSPIGTSGDYEQYF. The CDR3 region has the DNA TGTGCCAGCAGCCCAATAGGGACTAGCGGAGACTACGAGCAGTACTTC. The complete variable domain, with remaining parts taken from reference TRBV13 and TRBJ2-7, reads AAGVIQSPRHLIKEKRETATLKCYPIPRHDTVYWYQQGPGQDPQFLISFYEKMQSDKGSIPDRFSAQQFSDYHSELNMSSLELGDSALYFCASSPIGTSGDYEQYFGPGTRLTVT.

The V gene is TRBV9, the J gene TRBJ2-7, with 9 bases fitting TRBD2. V shed 5 bases, J shed 5 bases, and the junction held 8 bases outside the gene matches. The CDR3 loop spans 14 amino acids. The germline V gene encodes CDR1 SGDLS and CDR2 YYNGEE. The CDR3 DNA follows: TGTGCCAGCAGTGGGACTAGCTTGGGCCACGAGCAGTACTTC. Its protein product is CASSGTSLGHEQYF.

V gene TRBV4-3 combines with J gene TRBJ2-1; a possible D gene is TRBD2 (6 bases). V dropped 0 bases and J dropped 9 bases, with 15 bases sitting between them. CDR3 size: 15 residues. The germline V gene has CDR1 LGHNA and CDR2 YSLEER. CDR3 nucleotide sequence: TGCGCCAGCAGCCAAGATCACGGGGGAGAGGGTGAGCAGTTCTTC. The encoded protein is CASSQDHGGEGEQFF.

This clone has just a few counts. In the same sample, other DNA sequences code for this CDR3. This chain connects TRBV9 to TRBJ2-1, with 11 bases aligning to TRBD2. The V gene's germline CDR1 is SGDLS and CDR2 YYNGEE. The CDR3 contains 15 residues. V gave up 0 bases and J gave up 6 bases; unmatched junction bases: 2. The chain's CDR3 is CASSVGLAGGNEQFF. In DNA form, the CDR3 reads TGTGCCAGCAGCGTAGGGCTAGCGGGGGGCAATGAGCAGTTCTTC.

A few counts support this clone. The rearrangement joins TRBV9 to TRBJ2-7; D is perhaps TRBD2 (6 bases). Germline V CDR1 and CDR2: SGDLS, YYNGEE. Trimming stripped 6 bases from V and 0 bases from J, with 28 bases between. The CDR3 loop spans 19 amino acids. The DNA for the CDR3 is TGTGCCAGCACCTCCGCTCGGGTGGGTTCTAGCGAGAGCTCCTACGAGCAGTACTTC. This codes for CASTSARVGSSESSYEQYF.

This clone appeared a few times. The chain uses TRBV19 and TRBJ1-6; perhaps TRBD1 as D (5 bases). Deletions cut 8 bases from V and 5 bases from J, with 10 bases between. This CDR3 spans 13 amino acids. CDR1 and CDR2 (germline): LNHDA, SQIVND (reference sequence). The CDR3 sequence: CASDDRNNSPLHF. The CDR3 DNA reads as TGTGCCAGTGACGACAGAAATAATTCACCCCTCCACTTT. Full variable domain (remainder filled in from reference TRBV19 and TRBJ1-6): DGGITQSPKYLFRKEGQNVTLSCEQNLNHDAMYWYRQDPGQGLRLIYYSQIVNDFQKGDIAEGYSVSREKKESFPLTVTSAQKNPTAFYLCASDDRNNSPLHFGNGTRLTVT.

This clone was counted once. The J gene is TRBJ2-3, the V gene TRBV13; D perhaps matches TRBD2 (5 bases). Trimming cost V 4 bases and J 0 bases, with 8 bases left between them. Germline loops: CDR1 PRHDT, CDR2 FYEKMQ (reference sequence). This CDR3 contains 14 residues. CDR3 protein: CASSSRTSTDTQYF. CDR3 DNA: TGTGCCAGCAGCTCAAGGACTAGCACAGATACGCAGTATTTT.

In DNA, the CDR3 is TGTGCCAGCAGCCCACCCGTAGCGGGAAATGAGCAGTTCTTC. This gives the protein CASSPPVAGNEQFF. The chain employs TRBV5-6 and TRBJ2-1; 8 positions agree with TRBD2. Germline loops: CDR1 SGHDT, CDR2 YYEEEE. The V and J ends lost 4 bases and 7 bases, in that order; junction bases with no gene match: 7. This CDR3 has 14 amino acids.

The gene calls are TRBV30 and TRBJ2-1, with D perhaps matching TRBD1 (8 bases). The V end lost 4 bases, the J end lost 0 bases, and 16 bases lay between the germline ends. Germline V gene sequence: CDR1 GTSNPN, CDR2 SVGIG (reference sequence). The CDR3 consists of 16 residues. CDR3 nucleotide sequence: TGTGCCTGGACGTGCACAGGGGGGGCCTCCTACAATGAGCAGTTCTTC. The encoded protein is CAWTCTGGASYNEQFF.

This chain joins TRBV19 and TRBJ1-5, with D hard to call. Trimming took 5 bases from V and 5 from J, leaving 10 bases between them. Germline-derived CDR1 and CDR2 are LNHDA and SQIVND (reference sequence). The CDR3 covers 13 residues. CDR3 nucleotides: TGTGCCAGTAGTTCAGGAAGATATCAGCCCCAGCATTTT. It codes for CASSSGRYQPQHF.

The chain joins TRBV7-2 to TRBJ2-3; 8 bases fit TRBD2. V lost 3 bases, J lost 4 bases, and 6 bases stayed unmatched. This CDR3 comprises 15 residues. The germline V gene encodes CDR1 SGHTA and CDR2 FQGNSA. CDR3 coding DNA: TGTGCCAGCAGCTTCCGCGGGACTAGTGCAGATACGCAGTATTTT. Amino acids: CASSFRGTSADTQYF.

The chain is built from TRBV10-1 and TRBJ2-1; TRBD2 matches 8 bases. The CDR3 has 18 residues. Per the germline V gene, CDR1 is WNHNN and CDR2 is SYGVQD (reference sequence). Trimming took 7 bases from V and 2 from J; bases not matched to a gene: 16. The CDR3 DNA reads as TGCGCCAGCACCAAAGGTAGTGCTAGCGGGCTCCCCTACAATGAGCAGTTCTTC. Protein product: CASTKGSASGLPYNEQFF.

The chain joins TRBV5-6 to TRBJ2-1; D perhaps matches TRBD2 (5 bases). Germline CDR1 reads SGHDT; CDR2 reads YYEEEE. V gave up 4 bases and J gave up 7 bases, with 12 bases separating them. CDR3 length equals 13 residues. Here the CDR3 reads CASSLPGYNEQFF. The DNA for the CDR3 is TGTGCCAGCAGCCTCCCGGGATATAATGAGCAGTTCTTC. The full variable domain, with the rest looked up from reference TRBV5-6 and TRBJ2-1, is DAGVTQSPTHLIKTRGQQVTLRCSPKSGHDTVSWYQQALGQGPQFIFQYYEEEERQRGNFPDRFSGHQFPNYSSELNVNALLLGDSALYLCASSLPGYNEQFFGPGTRLTVL.

The V gene is TRBV15, the J gene TRBJ2-3; 7 nucleotides agree with TRBD2. Germline trimming cut 0 bases from V and 2 bases from J; bases unmatched to any gene: 2. The CDR3 totals 15 residues. Germline loops: CDR1 LNHNV, CDR2 YYDKDF (reference sequence). The CDR3 DNA is TGTGCCACCAGCAGAGATCTAGCGGTCACAGATACGCAGTATTTT. This encodes CATSRDLAVTDTQYF.

This sequence joins TRBV6-5 and TRBJ2-3, with 9 bases matching TRBD1. The CDR3 has 16 amino acids. The V and J ends lost 4 bases and 4 bases, in that order; junction bases with no gene match: 9. CDR1 and CDR2 from the germline V gene are MNHEY and SVGAGI. The CDR3 spells CASSSLGQGISDTQYF. The DNA for the CDR3 is TGTGCCAGCAGTTCCTTAGGACAGGGGATATCAGATACGCAGTATTTT.